This T cell receptor beta chain was captured by sequencing in a study of cytomegalovirus exposure and HLA in healthy donors. Turning to the study itself: HLA-typed donors were the source of around 85 million unique TCRs held in an early data release.

Germline CDR1 and CDR2: MNHEY and SMNVEV (reference sequence). V lost 4 bases to trimming and J lost 5 bases, with 17 bases between them. This CDR3 has 15 amino acids. The study ran its PCR with 60 Vbeta and 13 Jbeta primers. Method: immunoSEQ multiplex PCR; TCRdb's copy keeps in-frame clones and lacks some. The sample contains some 150,000 clones, around 77% of which appear only once. Whole-study results and caveats: Earlier analysis yielded a pattern in which most TCR beta V segments were productive about 87% or about 30% of the time. Presence/absence analyses assumed roughly uniform sequencing depth across donors. Cytomegalovirus association was listed for 150 or so TCR beta chains.

With respect to this clone: Its specificity is not known.

This chain uses TRBV27 with TRBJ1-2; D may be TRBD1 (6 bases). Material: PBMCs. This TCR was recovered from a man between 60 and 70 years old in good health and CMV-seronegative. DNA of the CDR3: TGTGCCAGCAGTTCGACGACAGGTCATGGGTATGGCTACACCTTC. This gives the protein CASSSTTGHGYGYTF.